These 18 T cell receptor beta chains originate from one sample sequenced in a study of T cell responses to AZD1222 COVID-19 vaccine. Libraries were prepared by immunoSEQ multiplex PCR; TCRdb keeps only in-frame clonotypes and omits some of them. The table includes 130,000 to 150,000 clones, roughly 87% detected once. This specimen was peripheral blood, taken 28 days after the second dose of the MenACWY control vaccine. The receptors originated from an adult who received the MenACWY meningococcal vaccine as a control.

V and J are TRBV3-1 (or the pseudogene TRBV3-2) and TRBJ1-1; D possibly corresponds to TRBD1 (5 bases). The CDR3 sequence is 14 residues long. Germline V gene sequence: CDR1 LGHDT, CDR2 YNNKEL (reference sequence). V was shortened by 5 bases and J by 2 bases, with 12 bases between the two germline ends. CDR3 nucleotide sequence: TGTGCCAGCAGCTCGGACGGGGGTAACACTGAAGCTTTCTTT. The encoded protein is CASSSDGGNTEAFF.

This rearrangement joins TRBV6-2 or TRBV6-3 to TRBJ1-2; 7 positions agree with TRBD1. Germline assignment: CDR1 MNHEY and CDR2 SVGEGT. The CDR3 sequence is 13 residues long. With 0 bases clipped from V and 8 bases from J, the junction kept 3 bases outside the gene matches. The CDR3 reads CASSYSTGRGYTF. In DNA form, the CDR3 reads TGTGCCAGCAGTTACTCGACAGGGCGAGGCTACACCTTC.

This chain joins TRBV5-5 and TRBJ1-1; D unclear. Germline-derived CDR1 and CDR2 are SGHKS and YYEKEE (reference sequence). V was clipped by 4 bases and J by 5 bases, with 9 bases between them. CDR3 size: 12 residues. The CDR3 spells CASSHRGTEAFF. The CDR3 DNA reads TGTGCCAGCAGCCACCGGGGTACTGAAGCTTTCTTT.

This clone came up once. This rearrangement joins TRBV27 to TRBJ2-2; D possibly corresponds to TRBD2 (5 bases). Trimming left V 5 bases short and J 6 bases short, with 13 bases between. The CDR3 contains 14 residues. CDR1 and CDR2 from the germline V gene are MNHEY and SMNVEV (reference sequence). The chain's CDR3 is CASSPGVAAGELFF. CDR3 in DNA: TGTGCCAGCAGTCCCGGGGTAGCCGCCGGGGAGCTGTTTTTT.

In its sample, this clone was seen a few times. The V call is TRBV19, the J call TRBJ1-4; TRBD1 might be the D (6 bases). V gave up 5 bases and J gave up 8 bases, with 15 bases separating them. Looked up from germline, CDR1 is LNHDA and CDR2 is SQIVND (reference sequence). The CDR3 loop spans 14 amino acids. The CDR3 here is CASSPRGRTEKLFF. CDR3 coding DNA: TGTGCCAGTAGTCCGCGGGGGCGGACCGAAAAACTGTTTTTT.

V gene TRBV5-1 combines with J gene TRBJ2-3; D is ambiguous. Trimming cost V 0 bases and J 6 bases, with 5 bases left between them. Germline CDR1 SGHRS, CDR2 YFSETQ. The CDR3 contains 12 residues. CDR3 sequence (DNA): TGCGCCAGCAGCTTGGATATTGATACGCAGTATTTT. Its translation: CASSLDIDTQYF.

CDR3 nucleotide sequence: TGTGCCAGCAGCCAGCGGACAGCTAGCACAGATACGCAGTATTTT. It codes for CASSQRTASTDTQYF. The genes are TRBV11-2 and TRBJ2-3; a weak D match, TRBD1 (6 bases). The V gene lost 5 bases and the J gene lost 0 bases, with 12 bases spanning the gap. The CDR3 sequence is 15 residues long. Germline V gene sequence: CDR1 SGHAT, CDR2 FQNNGV. Together with reference TRBV11-2 and TRBJ2-3, the CDR3 gives the full variable domain: EAGVAQSPRYKIIEKRQSVAFWCNPISGHATLYWYQQILGQGPKLLIQFQNNGVVDDSQLPKDRFSAERLKGVDSTLKIQPAKLEDSAVYLCASSQRTASTDTQYFGPGTRLTVL.

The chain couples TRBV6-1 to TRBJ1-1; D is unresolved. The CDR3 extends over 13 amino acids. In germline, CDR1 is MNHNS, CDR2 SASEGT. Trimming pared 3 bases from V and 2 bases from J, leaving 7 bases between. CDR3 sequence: CASSDQRNTEAFF. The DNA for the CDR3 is TGTGCCAGCAGTGACCAAAGAAACACTGAAGCTTTCTTT.

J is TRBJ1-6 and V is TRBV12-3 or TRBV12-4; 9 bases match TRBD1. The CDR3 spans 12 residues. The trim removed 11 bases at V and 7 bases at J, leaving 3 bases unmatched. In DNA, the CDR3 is TGTGCCGAGGGACAGGGAAATTCACCCCTCCACTTT. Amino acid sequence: CAEGQGNSPLHF.

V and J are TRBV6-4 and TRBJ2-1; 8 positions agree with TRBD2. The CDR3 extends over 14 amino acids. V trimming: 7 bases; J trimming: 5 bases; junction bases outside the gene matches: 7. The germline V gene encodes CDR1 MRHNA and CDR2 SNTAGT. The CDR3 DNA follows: TGTGCCAGCACCCAGACTAGCGAAAACAATGAGCAGTTCTTC. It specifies CASTQTSENNEQFF.

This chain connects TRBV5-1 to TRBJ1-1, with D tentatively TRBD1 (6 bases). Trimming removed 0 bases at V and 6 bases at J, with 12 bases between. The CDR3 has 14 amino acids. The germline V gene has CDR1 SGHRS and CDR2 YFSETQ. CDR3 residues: CASSLVGRGPEAFF. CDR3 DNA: TGCGCCAGCAGCTTGGTAGGGCGGGGGCCTGAAGCTTTCTTT.

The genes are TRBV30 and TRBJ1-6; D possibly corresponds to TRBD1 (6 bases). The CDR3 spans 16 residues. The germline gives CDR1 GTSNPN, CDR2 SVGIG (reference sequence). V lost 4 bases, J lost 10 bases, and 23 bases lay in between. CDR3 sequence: CAWKLGGPSRVSPLHF. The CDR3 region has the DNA TGTGCCTGGAAACTCGGGGGGCCCTCACGGGTCTCACCCCTCCACTTT.

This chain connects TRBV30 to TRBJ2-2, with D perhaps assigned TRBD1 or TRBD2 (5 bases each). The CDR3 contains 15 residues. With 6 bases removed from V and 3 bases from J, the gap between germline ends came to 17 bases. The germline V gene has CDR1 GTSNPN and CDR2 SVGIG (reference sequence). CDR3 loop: CACPPGPRDTGELFF. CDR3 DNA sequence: TGTGCCTGCCCTCCGGGACCCCGAGACACCGGGGAGCTGTTTTTT.

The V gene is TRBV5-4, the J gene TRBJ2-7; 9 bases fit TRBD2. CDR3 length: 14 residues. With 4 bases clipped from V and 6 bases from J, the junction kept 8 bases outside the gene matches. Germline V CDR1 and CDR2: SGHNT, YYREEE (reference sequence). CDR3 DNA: TGTGCCAGCAGCCTGGCGGGGGGGGACTCCGAGCAGTACTTC. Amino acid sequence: CASSLAGGDSEQYF.

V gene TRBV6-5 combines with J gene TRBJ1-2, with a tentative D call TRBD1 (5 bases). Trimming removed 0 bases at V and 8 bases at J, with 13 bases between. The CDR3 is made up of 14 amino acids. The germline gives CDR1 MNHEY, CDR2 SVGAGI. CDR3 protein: CASSYSPGSSGYTF. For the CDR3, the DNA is TGTGCCAGCAGTTACTCGCCAGGGTCTAGCGGCTACACCTTC.

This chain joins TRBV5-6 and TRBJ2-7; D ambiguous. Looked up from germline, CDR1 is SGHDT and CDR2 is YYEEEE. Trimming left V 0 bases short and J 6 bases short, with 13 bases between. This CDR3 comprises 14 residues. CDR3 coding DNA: TGTGCCAGCAGCTTGGTGGAGACCGCTCTCGAGCAGTACTTC. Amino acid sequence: CASSLVETALEQYF.

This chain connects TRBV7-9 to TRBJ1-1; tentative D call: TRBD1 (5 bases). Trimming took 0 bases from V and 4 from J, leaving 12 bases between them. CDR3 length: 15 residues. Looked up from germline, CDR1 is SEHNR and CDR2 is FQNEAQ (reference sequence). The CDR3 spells CASSLAGTAGTEAFF. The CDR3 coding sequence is TGTGCCAGCAGCTTAGCGGGGACGGCGGGCACTGAAGCTTTCTTT.

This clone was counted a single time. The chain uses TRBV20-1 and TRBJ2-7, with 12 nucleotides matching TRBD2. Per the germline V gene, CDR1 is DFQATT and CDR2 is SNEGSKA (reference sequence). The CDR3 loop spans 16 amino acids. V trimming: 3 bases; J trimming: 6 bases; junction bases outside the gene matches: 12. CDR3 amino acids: CSASYGTSGSRVEQYF. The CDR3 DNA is TGCAGTGCTAGTTATGGGACTAGCGGGTCCAGAGTCGAGCAGTACTTC.